This entry is about one TCR beta chain. These data are taken from a study of blood T cell repertoires in COVID-19. Study-wide background: COVID-19 samples, acute and convalescent, were from the United States, Italy and Spain. T cells, B-cell-depleted T cells, or PBMCs provided the cDNA or gDNA that served as material.

Per the authors' pipeline: Reference gene primer amplification gave nucleated cell count estimates. Clones were sequenced by immunoSEQ multiplex PCR, and TCRdb holds only the in-frame ones, with some missing. The DNA was the basis for D and trimming; V, J and clone size are from that table. The repertoire consists of about 270,000 clones, with around 86% occurring once and the leading ten covering about 8.7%. Trimming removed 1 base at V and 2 bases at J, with 10 bases between. The CDR3 loop spans 14 amino acids. CDR1 and CDR2 (germline): SGHNT, YYREEE (reference sequence). The specimen sequenced was peripheral blood. The J gene is TRBJ2-7, the V gene TRBV5-4; possibly TRBD1 for D (5 bases). This receptor was identified in a man between 40 and 49 years old with active or convalescent COVID-19. The CDR3 loop is CASSLMVDTYEQYF. In nucleotides, the CDR3 is TGTGCCAGCAGCTTGATGGTGGACACCTACGAGCAGTACTTC. Looking up the rest from reference TRBV5-4 and TRBJ2-7 gives the full variable domain: ETGVTQSPTHLIKTRGQQVTLRCSSQSGHNTVSWYQQALGQGPQFIFQYYREEENGRGNFPPRFSGLQFPNYSSELNVNALELDDSALYLCASSLMVDTYEQYFGPGTRLTVT.